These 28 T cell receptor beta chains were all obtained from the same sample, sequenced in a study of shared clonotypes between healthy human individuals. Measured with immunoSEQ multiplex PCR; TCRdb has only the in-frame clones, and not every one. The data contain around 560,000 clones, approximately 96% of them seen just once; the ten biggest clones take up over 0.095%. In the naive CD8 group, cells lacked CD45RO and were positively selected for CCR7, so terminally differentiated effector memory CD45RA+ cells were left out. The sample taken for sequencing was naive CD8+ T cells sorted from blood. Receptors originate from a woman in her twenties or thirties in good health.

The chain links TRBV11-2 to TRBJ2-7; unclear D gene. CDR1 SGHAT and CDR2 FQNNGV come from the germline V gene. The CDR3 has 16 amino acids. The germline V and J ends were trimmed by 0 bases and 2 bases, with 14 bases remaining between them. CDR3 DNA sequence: TGTGCCAGCAGCTTAGATGCGGAGCATAGGGCCTACGAGCAGTACTTC. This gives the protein CASSLDAEHRAYEQYF.

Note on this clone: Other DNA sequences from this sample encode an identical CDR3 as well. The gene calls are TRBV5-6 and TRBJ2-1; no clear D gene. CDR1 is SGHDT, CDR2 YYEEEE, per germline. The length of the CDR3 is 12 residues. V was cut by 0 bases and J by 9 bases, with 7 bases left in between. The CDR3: CASSLALGEQFF. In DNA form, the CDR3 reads TGTGCCAGCAGCTTGGCCCTAGGTGAGCAGTTCTTC.

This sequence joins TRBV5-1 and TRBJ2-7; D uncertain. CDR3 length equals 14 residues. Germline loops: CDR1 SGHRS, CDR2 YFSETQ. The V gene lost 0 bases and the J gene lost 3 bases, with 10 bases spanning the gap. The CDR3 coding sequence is TGCGCCAGCAGCTTGGTGAGGTCCGACTACGAGCAGTACTTC. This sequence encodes CASSLVRSDYEQYF.

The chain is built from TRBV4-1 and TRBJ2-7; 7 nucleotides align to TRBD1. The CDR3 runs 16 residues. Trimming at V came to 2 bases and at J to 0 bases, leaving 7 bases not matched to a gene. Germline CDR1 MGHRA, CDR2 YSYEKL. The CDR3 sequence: CASSQLTGSPSYEQYF. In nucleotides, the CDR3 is TGCGCCAGCAGCCAATTGACAGGGTCCCCCTCCTACGAGCAGTACTTC.

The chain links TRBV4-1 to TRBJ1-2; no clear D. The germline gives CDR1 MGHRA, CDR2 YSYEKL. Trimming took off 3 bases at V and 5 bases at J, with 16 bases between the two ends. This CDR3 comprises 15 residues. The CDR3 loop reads CASSHLGVKRYGYTF. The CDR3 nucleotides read TGCGCCAGCAGCCATCTTGGGGTGAAGAGGTATGGCTACACCTTC.

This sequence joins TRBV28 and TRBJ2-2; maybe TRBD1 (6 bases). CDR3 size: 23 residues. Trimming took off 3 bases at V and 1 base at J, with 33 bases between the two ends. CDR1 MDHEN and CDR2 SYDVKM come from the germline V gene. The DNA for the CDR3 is TGTGCCAGCAGTTTTTCCGGCGCAGTATATGGCTATTCGGGACACTTGAACACCGGGGAGCTGTTTTTT. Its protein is CASSFSGAVYGYSGHLNTGELFF.

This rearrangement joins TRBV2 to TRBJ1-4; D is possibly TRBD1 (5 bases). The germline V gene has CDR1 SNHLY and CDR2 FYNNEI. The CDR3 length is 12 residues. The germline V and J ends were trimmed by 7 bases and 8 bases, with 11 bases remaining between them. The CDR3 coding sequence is TGTGCCAGCATGGGGCTCGGGGAAAAACTGTTTTTT. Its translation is CASMGLGEKLFF. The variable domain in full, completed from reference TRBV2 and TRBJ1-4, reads EPEVTQTPSHQVTQMGQEVILRCVPISNHLYFYWYRQILGQKVEFLVSFYNNEISEKSEIFDDQFSVERPDGSNFTLKIRSTKLEDSAMYFCASMGLGEKLFFGSGTQLSVL.

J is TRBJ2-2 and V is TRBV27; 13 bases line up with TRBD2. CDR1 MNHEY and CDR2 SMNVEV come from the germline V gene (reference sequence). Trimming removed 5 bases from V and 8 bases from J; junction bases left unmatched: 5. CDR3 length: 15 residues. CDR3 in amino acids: CASSPTTSGRGELFF. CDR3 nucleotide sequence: TGTGCCAGCAGTCCAACGACTAGCGGGAGGGGGGAGCTGTTTTTT.

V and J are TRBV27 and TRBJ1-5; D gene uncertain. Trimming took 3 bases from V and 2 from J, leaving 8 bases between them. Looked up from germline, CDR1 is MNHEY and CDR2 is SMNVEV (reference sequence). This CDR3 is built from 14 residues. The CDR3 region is CASSFGEGNQPQHF. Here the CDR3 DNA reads TGTGCCAGCAGTTTCGGGGAAGGCAATCAGCCCCAGCATTTT.

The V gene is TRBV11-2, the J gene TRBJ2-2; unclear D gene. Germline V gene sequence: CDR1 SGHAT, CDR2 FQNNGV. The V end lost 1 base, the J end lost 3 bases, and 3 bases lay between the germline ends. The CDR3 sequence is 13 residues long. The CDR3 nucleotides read TGTGCCAGCAGCTTAGGCGACACCGGGGAGCTGTTTTTT. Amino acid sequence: CASSLGDTGELFF.

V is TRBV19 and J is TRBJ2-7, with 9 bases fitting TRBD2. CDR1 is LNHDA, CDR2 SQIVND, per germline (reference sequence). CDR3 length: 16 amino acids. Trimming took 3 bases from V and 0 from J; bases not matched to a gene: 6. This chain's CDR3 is CASSMGTSYLSYEQYF. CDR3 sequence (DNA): TGTGCCAGTAGTATGGGGACTAGCTACCTCTCCTACGAGCAGTACTTC.

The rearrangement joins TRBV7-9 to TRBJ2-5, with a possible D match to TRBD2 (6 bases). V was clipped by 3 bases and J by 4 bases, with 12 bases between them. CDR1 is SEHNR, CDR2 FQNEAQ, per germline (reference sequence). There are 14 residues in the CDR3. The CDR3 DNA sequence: TGTGCCAGCAGCTTTACTAGCCACCGAGAGACCCAGTACTTC. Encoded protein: CASSFTSHRETQYF.

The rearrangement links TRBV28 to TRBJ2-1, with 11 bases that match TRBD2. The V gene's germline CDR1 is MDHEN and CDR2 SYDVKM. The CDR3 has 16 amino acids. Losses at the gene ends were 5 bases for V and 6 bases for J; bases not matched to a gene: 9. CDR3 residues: CASSMLLAGVGNEQFF. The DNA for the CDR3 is TGTGCCAGCAGTATGTTACTAGCGGGAGTGGGCAATGAGCAGTTCTTC.

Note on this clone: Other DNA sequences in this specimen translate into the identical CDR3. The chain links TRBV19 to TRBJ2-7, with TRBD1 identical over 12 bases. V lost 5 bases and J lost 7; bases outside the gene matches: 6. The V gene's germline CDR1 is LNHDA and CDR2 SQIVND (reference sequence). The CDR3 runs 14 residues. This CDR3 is CASSAGTGGFEQYF. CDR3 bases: TGTGCCAGTAGTGCCGGGACAGGGGGCTTTGAGCAGTACTTC.

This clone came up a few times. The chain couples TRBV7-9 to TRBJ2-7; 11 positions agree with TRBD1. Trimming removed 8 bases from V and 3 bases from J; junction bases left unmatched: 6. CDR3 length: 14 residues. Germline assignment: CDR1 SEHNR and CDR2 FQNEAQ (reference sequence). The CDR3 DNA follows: TGTGCCAGCCTTCCGGGACAGGGGGTCTACGAGCAGTACTTC. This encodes CASLPGQGVYEQYF.

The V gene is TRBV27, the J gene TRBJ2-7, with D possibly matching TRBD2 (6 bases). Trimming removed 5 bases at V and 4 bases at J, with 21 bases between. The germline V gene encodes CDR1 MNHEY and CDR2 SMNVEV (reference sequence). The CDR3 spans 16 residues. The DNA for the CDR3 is TGTGCCAGCAGTCCTTCCTCGGGGGTGAGGGCTTACGAGCAGTACTTC. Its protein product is CASSPSSGVRAYEQYF.

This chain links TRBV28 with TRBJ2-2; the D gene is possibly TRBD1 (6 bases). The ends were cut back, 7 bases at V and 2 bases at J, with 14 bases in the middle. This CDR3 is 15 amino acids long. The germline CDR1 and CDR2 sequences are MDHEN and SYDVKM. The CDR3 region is CASIKHRANTGELFF. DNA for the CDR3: TGTGCCAGCATTAAACACAGGGCTAACACCGGGGAGCTGTTTTTT.

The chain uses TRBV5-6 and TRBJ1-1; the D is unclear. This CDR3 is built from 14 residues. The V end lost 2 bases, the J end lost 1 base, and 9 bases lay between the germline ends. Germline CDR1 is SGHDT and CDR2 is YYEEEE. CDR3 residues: CASSFGVANTEAFF. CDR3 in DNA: TGTGCCAGCAGCTTTGGGGTAGCGAACACTGAAGCTTTCTTT. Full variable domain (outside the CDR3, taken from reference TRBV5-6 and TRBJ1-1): DAGVTQSPTHLIKTRGQQVTLRCSPKSGHDTVSWYQQALGQGPQFIFQYYEEEERQRGNFPDRFSGHQFPNYSSELNVNALLLGDSALYLCASSFGVANTEAFFGQGTRLTVV.

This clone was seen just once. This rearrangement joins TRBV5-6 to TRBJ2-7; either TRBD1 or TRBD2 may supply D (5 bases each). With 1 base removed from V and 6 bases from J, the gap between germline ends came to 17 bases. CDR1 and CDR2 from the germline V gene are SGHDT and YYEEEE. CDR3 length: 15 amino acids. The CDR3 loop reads CASSLWGGGGSEQYF. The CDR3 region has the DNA TGTGCCAGCAGCTTGTGGGGCGGTGGGGGTAGCGAGCAGTACTTC.

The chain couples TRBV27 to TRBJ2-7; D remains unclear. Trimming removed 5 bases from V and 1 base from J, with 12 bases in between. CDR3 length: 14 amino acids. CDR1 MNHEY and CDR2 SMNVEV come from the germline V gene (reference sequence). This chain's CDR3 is CASSINLGSYEQYF. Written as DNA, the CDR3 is TGTGCCAGCAGTATAAATTTGGGGTCCTACGAGCAGTACTTC.

For the CDR3, the DNA is TGCGCCAGCAGCCAAGAGCGTAGGCGCACAGATACGCAGTATTTT. Translating it yields CASSQERRRTDTQYF. V and J are TRBV4-1 and TRBJ2-3; the D is unclear. V lost 0 bases and J lost 1, with 8 bases in between. The CDR3 has 15 residues. Germline lookup yields CDR1 MGHRA and CDR2 YSYEKL.

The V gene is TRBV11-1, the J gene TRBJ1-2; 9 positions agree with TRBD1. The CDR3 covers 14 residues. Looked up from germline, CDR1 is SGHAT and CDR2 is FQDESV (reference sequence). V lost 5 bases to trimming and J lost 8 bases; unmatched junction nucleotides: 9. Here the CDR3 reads CASSESGTGYGYTF. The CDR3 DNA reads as TGTGCCAGCAGCGAGTCAGGGACAGGGTACGGCTACACCTTC.

The CDR3 is CASSLWGENTEAFF. The CDR3 bases are TGTGCCAGCAGTTTATGGGGGGAAAACACTGAAGCTTTCTTT. The chain recombines TRBV27 with TRBJ1-1; the D gene is possibly TRBD1 (5 bases). The V end was cut by 1 base, the J end by 2 bases, with 8 bases between. The CDR3 sequence is 14 residues long. CDR1 is MNHEY, CDR2 SMNVEV, per germline (reference sequence).

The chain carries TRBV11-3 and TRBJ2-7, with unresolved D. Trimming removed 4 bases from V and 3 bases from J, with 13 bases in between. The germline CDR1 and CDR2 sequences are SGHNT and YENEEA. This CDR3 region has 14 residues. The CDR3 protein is CASSSDSYDYEQYF. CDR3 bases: TGTGCCAGCAGCTCCGATAGCTATGACTACGAGCAGTACTTC.

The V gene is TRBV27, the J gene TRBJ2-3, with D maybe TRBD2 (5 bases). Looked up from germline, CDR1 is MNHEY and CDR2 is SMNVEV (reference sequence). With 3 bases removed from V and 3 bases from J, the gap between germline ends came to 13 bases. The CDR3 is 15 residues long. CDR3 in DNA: TGTGCCAGCAGTTTGAGCGGTTGGGAGACAGATACGCAGTATTTT. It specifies CASSLSGWETDTQYF.

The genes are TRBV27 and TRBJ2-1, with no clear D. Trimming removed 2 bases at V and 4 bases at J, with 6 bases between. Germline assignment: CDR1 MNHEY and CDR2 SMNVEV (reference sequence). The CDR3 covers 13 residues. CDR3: CASSLGFYNEQFF. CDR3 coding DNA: TGTGCCAGCAGTTTAGGGTTTTACAATGAGCAGTTCTTC.

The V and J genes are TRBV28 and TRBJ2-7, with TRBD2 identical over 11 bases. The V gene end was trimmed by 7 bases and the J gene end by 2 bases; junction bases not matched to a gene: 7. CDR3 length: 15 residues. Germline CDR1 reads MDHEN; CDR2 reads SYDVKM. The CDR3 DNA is TGTGCCAGCAACCCCCTAGCGGGAGGTACCTACGAGCAGTACTTC. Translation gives CASNPLAGGTYEQYF.

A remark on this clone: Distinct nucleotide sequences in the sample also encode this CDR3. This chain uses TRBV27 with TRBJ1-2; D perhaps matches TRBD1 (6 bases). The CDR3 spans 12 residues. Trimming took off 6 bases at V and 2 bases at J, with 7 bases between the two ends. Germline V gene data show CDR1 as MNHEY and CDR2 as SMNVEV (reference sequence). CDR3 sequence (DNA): TGTGCCAGCAGGGGGGCAAACTATGGCTACACCTTC. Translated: CASRGANYGYTF.